The clone carrying this T cell receptor (beta chain) has only a few counts. Its matching antigen is unknown. Through template switching, a universal primer site was introduced, and the cDNA contained unique molecular identifiers. TCRdb redid the calling of the 5' RACE reads with MiXCR, one entry per CDR3 protein. The sample has about 340,000 distinct CDR3 sequences, 9% to 10% seen once. CDR1 and CDR2 (germline): SGHKS, YYEKEE (reference sequence). This CDR3 is 14 amino acids long. The V gene lost 1 base and the J gene lost 0 bases, with 7 bases spanning the gap. The sample is drawn from a study of identical twins. Study-wide results and limits: For cord blood, abundant beta clonotypes had fewer insertions, unlike memory repertoires, which showed none.

Each donor (without exception) was a healthy Caucasian. The clonotype originates from a woman between 50 and 59 years old in good health. The genes are TRBV5-5 and TRBJ2-5; D unclear. Sequences were obtained from naive T cells sorted from blood. CDR3 loop: CASSLLRNQETQYF. Here the CDR3 DNA reads TGTGCCAGCAGCTTGTTACGGAACCAAGAGACCCAGTACTTC.